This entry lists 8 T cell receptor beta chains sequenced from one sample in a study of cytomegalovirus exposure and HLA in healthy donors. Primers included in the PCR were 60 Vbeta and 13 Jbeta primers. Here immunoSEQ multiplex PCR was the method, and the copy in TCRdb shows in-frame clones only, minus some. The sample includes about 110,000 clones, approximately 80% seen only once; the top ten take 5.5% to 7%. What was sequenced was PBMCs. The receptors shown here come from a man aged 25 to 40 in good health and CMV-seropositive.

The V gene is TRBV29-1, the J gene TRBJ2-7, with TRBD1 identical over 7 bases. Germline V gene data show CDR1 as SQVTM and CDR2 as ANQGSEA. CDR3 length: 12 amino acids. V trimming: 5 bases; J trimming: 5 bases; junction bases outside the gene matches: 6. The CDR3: CSVFGTGDEQYF. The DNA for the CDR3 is TGCAGCGTTTTCGGAACAGGGGACGAGCAGTACTTC.

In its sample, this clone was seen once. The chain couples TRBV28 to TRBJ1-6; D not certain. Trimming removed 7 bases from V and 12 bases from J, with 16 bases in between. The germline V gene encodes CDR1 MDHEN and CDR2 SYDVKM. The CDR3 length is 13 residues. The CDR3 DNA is TGTGCCAGCACTCTTCGGACTACCCTACCCCTCCACTTT. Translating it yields CASTLRTTLPLHF.

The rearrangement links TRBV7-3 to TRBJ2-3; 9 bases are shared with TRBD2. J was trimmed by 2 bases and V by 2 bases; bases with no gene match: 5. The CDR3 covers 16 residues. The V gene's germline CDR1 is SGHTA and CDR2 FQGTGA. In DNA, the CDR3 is TGTGCCAGCAGCTTAGGAGCTAGCGGGAACACAGATACGCAGTATTTT. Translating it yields CASSLGASGNTDTQYF. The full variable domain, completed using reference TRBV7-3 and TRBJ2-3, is GAGVSQTPSNKVTEKGKYVELRCDPISGHTALYWYRQSLGQGPEFLIYFQGTGAADDSGLPNDRFFAVRPEGSVSTLKIQRTERGDSAVYLCASSLGASGNTDTQYFGPGTRLTVL.

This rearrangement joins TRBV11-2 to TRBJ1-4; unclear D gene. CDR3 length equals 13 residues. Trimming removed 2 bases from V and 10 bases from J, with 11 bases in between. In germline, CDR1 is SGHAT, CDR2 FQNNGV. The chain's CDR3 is CASSLTPGTKLFF. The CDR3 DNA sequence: TGTGCCAGCAGCTTAACTCCGGGAACAAAACTGTTTTTT.

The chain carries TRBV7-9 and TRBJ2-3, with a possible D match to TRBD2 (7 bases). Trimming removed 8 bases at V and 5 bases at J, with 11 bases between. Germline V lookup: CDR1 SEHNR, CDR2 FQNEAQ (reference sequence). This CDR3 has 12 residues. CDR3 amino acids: CASGGAIDTQYF. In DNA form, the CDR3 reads TGTGCCAGCGGGGGGGCCATAGATACGCAGTATTTT.

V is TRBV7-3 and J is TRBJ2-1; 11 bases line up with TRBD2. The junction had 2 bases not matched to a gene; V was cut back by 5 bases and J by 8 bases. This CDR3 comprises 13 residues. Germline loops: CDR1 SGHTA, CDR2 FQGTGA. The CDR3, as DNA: TGTGCCAGCAGCCGTAGCGGGGGGGATGAGCAGTTCTTC. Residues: CASSRSGGDEQFF.

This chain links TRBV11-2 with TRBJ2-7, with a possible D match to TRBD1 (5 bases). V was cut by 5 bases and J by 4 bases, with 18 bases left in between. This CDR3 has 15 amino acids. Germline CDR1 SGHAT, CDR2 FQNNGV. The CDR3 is CASSPGWGPQYEQYF. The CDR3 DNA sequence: TGTGCCAGCAGCCCAGGGTGGGGCCCGCAGTACGAGCAGTACTTC.

In DNA form, the CDR3 reads TGTGCCTGGAGCATAATGTTCCCAGGGGCAAGTGGCTACACCTTC. Translated, it gives CAWSIMFPGASGYTF. The rearrangement links TRBV30 to TRBJ1-2; possibly TRBD1 for D (6 bases). V gave up 3 bases and J gave up 7 bases, with 21 bases separating them. The CDR3 has 15 amino acids. Looked up from germline, CDR1 is GTSNPN and CDR2 is SVGIG (reference sequence).